The entry below gives a single T cell receptor beta chain sequence along with its context. The data were taken from a study of blood T cell repertoires in COVID-19. At the level of the study: Sample material is recorded as cDNA or gDNA derived from T cells, B-cell-depleted T cells, or PBMCs.

Assay used: immunoSEQ multiplex PCR; TCRdb lists only in-frame clones, some missing. The table shows fewer than 200,000 clones, with around four fifths occurring only once. J was trimmed by 3 bases and V by 7 bases; bases with no gene match: 9. Germline CDR1 is LGHDT and CDR2 is YNNKEL (reference sequence). The CDR3 covers 16 residues. The clonotype originates from a man between 65 and 80 years old with acute or convalescent COVID-19. The J gene is TRBJ2-1, the V gene TRBV3-1 (or the pseudogene TRBV3-2); the match to TRBD2 covers 10 bases. Sequenced material: peripheral blood. The CDR3 spells CASNHQSSGGYNEQFF. CDR3 DNA: TGTGCCAGCAACCATCAATCTAGCGGGGGCTACAATGAGCAGTTCTTC.